This T cell receptor beta chain was identified in a study of blood T cell repertoires in COVID-19. Study at large: Both acute and convalescent COVID-19 samples were obtained from the United States, Italy and Spain. T cells, B-cell-depleted T cells, or PBMCs supplied cDNA or gDNA.

The V gene lost 6 bases and the J gene lost 4 bases, with 25 bases spanning the gap. Germline CDR1 is SGHVS and CDR2 is FQNEAQ. This CDR3 comprises 17 residues. Only in-frame clones appear in the TCRdb table, and some are missing; sequencing was by immunoSEQ multiplex PCR. The data show some 100,000 clones, 65% to 90% seen once. Recovered status in Cohort 3 required two negative PCRs, clearance, or symptom resolution. What was sequenced was PBMCs or T cells enriched from blood (not recorded which). The receptor's source is a woman aged 50 to 60 who had recovered from COVID-19. V and J are TRBV7-8 and TRBJ2-7, with a weak D call TRBD2 (5 bases). The CDR3: CASSSLIGRVKRYEQYF. The CDR3 DNA is TGTGCCAGCAGTTCTCTAATCGGGCGAGTCAAGCGGTACGAGCAGTACTTC.